The T cell receptor (beta chain) under discussion was sequenced for a study of neurological immune-mediated disorders. This clonotype was seen ten or more times. Each CDR3 protein gets one entry after TCRdb re-called the 5' RACE reads with MiXCR. The profile shows 49,000 or so distinct CDR3 sequences, 4.5% of them singletons. CDR1 DFQATT and CDR2 SNEGSKA come from the germline V gene (reference sequence). The CDR3 sequence is 13 residues long. The J segment lost 9 bases and the V segment lost 4 bases, leaving 6 bases of the junction unmatched. The TCR originated in a woman aged 60-75 years with multiple sclerosis. The rearrangement joins TRBV20-1 to TRBJ1-6, with 7 bases identical to TRBD1. Sequencing was carried out using PBMCs. In nucleotides, the CDR3 is TGCAGTGCTAAGACAGGGTTTGTTTCACCCCTCCACTTT. Its translation: CSAKTGFVSPLHF.